This TCR beta chain is drawn from a study of T cells in Graves' hyperthyroidism and ophthalmopathy. The germline V gene has CDR1 SGHTA and CDR2 FQGTGA. The CDR3 has 18 residues. V lost 5 bases and J lost 0, with 23 bases in between. TCR beta CDR3 regions were amplified from RNA. An initial round of RT-PCR targeting the TCR CDR3 relied on the HTBI primer set. MiXCR, applied by TCRdb to the multiplex PCR reads, yields one record per CDR3 protein. The table records approximately 370,000 distinct CDR3 sequences, 15% of them present only once. This clonotype has more than one count but fewer than ten. Patients aged 18 to 65 had newly diagnosed hyperthyroidism of under 2 months' duration.

This rearrangement joins TRBV7-3 to TRBJ2-7; D is ambiguous. The sample comprised blood. The sequence came from a woman aged 25-40 years with Graves' hyperthyroidism. The CDR3: CASSPVRKGSTSSYEQYF. CDR3 bases: TGTGCCAGCAGCCCCGTAAGGAAGGGCAGCACAAGCTCCTACGAGCAGTACTTC.